The rows below give T cell receptor beta chains drawn from one sample of a study of OX40 agonist ivuxolimab in advanced cancers. TCRdb's table, derived via immunoSEQ multiplex PCR, lists solely in-frame clones and lacks some. The sample holds tens of thousands of clones, 80% to 95% seen once. The source material was CD4+ or CD8+ T cells sorted from blood, sampled in a trial of the OX40 agonist ivuxolimab. All receptors come from an adult with an advanced solid tumor such as melanoma, head and neck, liver or kidney cancer. Each CDR3 is given with its conserved first and last residue. A D gene is named only where the DNA matches it firmly. Clone size appears in some rows only: once, few, many, or a class for an expanded clone.

j_call: TRBJ1-1; v_call: TRBV7-9; clone_size: NA; d_call: NA; cdr3_nt: TGTGCCAGCAGCTATAGGTACACTGAAGCTTTCTTT; cdr3_aa: CASSYRYTEAFF
j_call: TRBJ2-7; v_call: TRBV7-2; clone_size: NA; d_call: TRBD2; cdr3_nt: TGTGCCAGCAGCCCCCGACTAGCGGGGGCCCCCGGGAACGAGCAGTACTTC; cdr3_aa: CASSPRLAGAPGNEQYF
j_call: TRBJ1-2; v_call: TRBV7-9; clone_size: NA; d_call: NA; cdr3_nt: TGTGCCAGCAGCTTGGAACCAGGGTATGGCTACACCTTC; cdr3_aa: CASSLEPGYGYTF
j_call: TRBJ1-2; v_call: TRBV4-2; clone_size: few; d_call: NA; cdr3_nt: TGTGCCAGCAGCCAAGGTGGGGTTGGCTACACCTTC; cdr3_aa: CASSQGGVGYTF
j_call: TRBJ2-5; v_call: TRBV11-2; clone_size: NA; d_call: NA; cdr3_nt: TGTGCCAGCAGCTTAGGACCCGCGGGGTGGGCTCAAGAGACCCAGTACTTC; cdr3_aa: CASSLGPAGWAQETQYF
j_call: TRBJ2-1; v_call: TRBV6-6; clone_size: NA; d_call: TRBD1; cdr3_nt: TGTGCCAGCAGTTACTCAGGGGGCCTATACAATGAGCAGTTCTTC; cdr3_aa: CASSYSGGLYNEQFF
j_call: TRBJ2-2; v_call: TRBV11-1; clone_size: NA; d_call: TRBD2; cdr3_nt: TGTGCCAGCAGCTCTAGCGGGGGGGCTACCGGGGAGCTGTTTTTT; cdr3_aa: CASSSSGGATGELFF
j_call: TRBJ2-6; v_call: TRBV6-6; clone_size: NA; d_call: NA; cdr3_nt: TGTGCCAGCAGGACCCCGGGAGGGGCCAACGTCCTGACTTTC; cdr3_aa: CASRTPGGANVLTF
j_call: TRBJ2-7; v_call: TRBV4-1; clone_size: NA; d_call: NA; cdr3_nt: TGCGCCAGCAGCCAAGCAACCTACGAGCAGTACTTC; cdr3_aa: CASSQATYEQYF
j_call: TRBJ2-2; v_call: TRBV5-6; clone_size: NA; d_call: NA; cdr3_nt: TGTGCCAGCAGTCTCGATAACACCGGGGAGCTGTTTTTT; cdr3_aa: CASSLDNTGELFF
j_call: TRBJ2-1; v_call: TRBV10-1; clone_size: NA; d_call: NA; cdr3_nt: TGCGCCAGCAGTGAGTATAGAGAAGGGTTCGATGAGCAGTTCTTC; cdr3_aa: CASSEYREGFDEQFF
j_call: TRBJ2-3; v_call: TRBV2; clone_size: NA; d_call: NA; cdr3_nt: TGTGCCAGCAGCGGGCCCGACGTTCTCACAGATACGCAGTATTTT; cdr3_aa: CASSGPDVLTDTQYF
j_call: TRBJ1-1; v_call: TRBV6-5; clone_size: NA; d_call: NA; cdr3_nt: TGTGCCAGCAGTTACTCGATGGGCTTAGGGGCTTTCTTT; cdr3_aa: CASSYSMGLGAFF
j_call: TRBJ1-1; v_call: TRBV19; clone_size: NA; d_call: NA; cdr3_nt: TGTGCCAGTAGTATAGGGCCTCTGGGTGAAGCTTTCTTT; cdr3_aa: CASSIGPLGEAFF
j_call: TRBJ2-1; v_call: TRBV14; clone_size: NA; d_call: TRBD2; cdr3_nt: TGTGCCAGCAGCCATGTAGGGACTAGCGCGATCAATGAGCAGTTCTTC; cdr3_aa: CASSHVGTSAINEQFF
j_call: TRBJ2-1; v_call: TRBV4-2; clone_size: NA; d_call: NA; cdr3_nt: TGTGCCAGCAGCCAAGAGACAGGAGGGATATACAATGAGCAGTTCTTC; cdr3_aa: CASSQETGGIYNEQFF
j_call: TRBJ1-2; v_call: TRBV6-1; clone_size: NA; d_call: NA; cdr3_nt: TGTGCCAGCAGTTTTGGGCAGCTCCCTACCTATGGCTACACCTTC; cdr3_aa: CASSFGQLPTYGYTF
j_call: TRBJ2-3; v_call: TRBV2; clone_size: NA; d_call: NA; cdr3_nt: TGTGCCAGCAGTGAAGAAGCCTTCAGCACAGATACGCAGTATTTT; cdr3_aa: CASSEEAFSTDTQYF
j_call: TRBJ1-2; v_call: TRBV5-5; clone_size: NA; d_call: TRBD1; cdr3_nt: TGTGCCAGCAGCCAAGATCGAGACAGGGGGCCTGGCTACACCTTC; cdr3_aa: CASSQDRDRGPGYTF
j_call: TRBJ1-1; v_call: TRBV7-9; clone_size: NA; d_call: NA; cdr3_nt: TGTGCCAGCAGCTCAGAACCTGGGACTGAAGCTTTCTTT; cdr3_aa: CASSSEPGTEAFF
j_call: TRBJ2-5; v_call: TRBV2; clone_size: NA; d_call: NA; cdr3_nt: TGTGCCATCAACCCCCCGAGGGGGGAAAAAGAGACCCAGTACTTC; cdr3_aa: CAINPPRGEKETQYF
j_call: TRBJ2-3; v_call: TRBV23-1; clone_size: NA; d_call: NA; cdr3_nt: TGCGCCAACCTACGGGGGCCAACTCTGACTGATACGCAGTATTTT; cdr3_aa: CANLRGPTLTDTQYF
j_call: TRBJ2-7; v_call: TRBV12-2; clone_size: NA; d_call: NA; cdr3_nt: TGTGCAAGTCGCTCAGTTTCCCCCCGCAGCGGGGGGAAGTACGAGCAGTACTTC; cdr3_aa: CASRSVSPRSGGKYEQYF
j_call: TRBJ2-1; v_call: TRBV7-9; clone_size: NA; d_call: NA; cdr3_nt: TGTGCCAGCAGCTTAGAGGCTAACTACAATGAGCAGTTCTTC; cdr3_aa: CASSLEANYNEQFF
j_call: TRBJ1-4; v_call: TRBV15; clone_size: NA; d_call: NA; cdr3_nt: TGTGCCACCAGCAGAGATCCATCCTCTAATGAAAAACTGTTTTTT; cdr3_aa: CATSRDPSSNEKLFF
j_call: TRBJ1-6; v_call: TRBV11-2; clone_size: NA; d_call: NA; cdr3_nt: TGTGCCAGCAAAGAGGAGGCATTTGATAATTCACCCCCCCACTTT; cdr3_aa: CASKEEAFDNSPPHF
j_call: TRBJ2-1; v_call: TRBV7-9; clone_size: NA; d_call: NA; cdr3_nt: TGTGCCAGCAGCCCCCCCCAGGGGCGGGACAATGAGCAGTTCTTC; cdr3_aa: CASSPPQGRDNEQFF
j_call: TRBJ1-2; v_call: TRBV28; clone_size: NA; d_call: TRBD1; cdr3_nt: TGTGCCAGCAGTTTAAGGACAGGAACTGGCTACACCTTC; cdr3_aa: CASSLRTGTGYTF
j_call: TRBJ2-1; v_call: TRBV28; clone_size: NA; d_call: TRBD1; cdr3_nt: TGTGCCAGCAGCCTCATCCGGGACAGGGCGTACAATGAGCAGTTCTTC; cdr3_aa: CASSLIRDRAYNEQFF
j_call: TRBJ1-4; v_call: TRBV18; clone_size: NA; d_call: NA; cdr3_nt: TGTGCCAGCTCCACCAGTGGATCTTTGACTGCTAATGAAAAACTGTTTTTT; cdr3_aa: CASSTSGSLTANEKLFF
j_call: TRBJ1-1; v_call: TRBV27; clone_size: NA; d_call: TRBD1; cdr3_nt: TGTGCCAGCAGTTTATCAGGGGGCTTCTTAAACACTGAAGCTTTCTTT; cdr3_aa: CASSLSGGFLNTEAFF
j_call: TRBJ2-2; v_call: TRBV2; clone_size: NA; d_call: NA; cdr3_nt: TGTGCCAGCCTTAGACAAAACACCGGGGAGCTGTTTTTT; cdr3_aa: CASLRQNTGELFF
j_call: TRBJ2-1; v_call: TRBV13; clone_size: NA; d_call: TRBD1; cdr3_nt: TGTGCCAGCAGCCCCGCCGGGACAGGGGGCAGGAATGAGCAGTTCTTC; cdr3_aa: CASSPAGTGGRNEQFF
j_call: TRBJ2-7; v_call: TRBV4-1; clone_size: few; d_call: NA; cdr3_nt: TGCGCCAGCAGCCAAGATAACCAAATGATCGGCTACGAGCAGTACTTC; cdr3_aa: CASSQDNQMIGYEQYF
j_call: TRBJ2-7; v_call: TRBV28; clone_size: NA; d_call: NA; cdr3_nt: TGTGCCAGCAGTTTCTCAGTATACGAGCAGTACTTC; cdr3_aa: CASSFSVYEQYF
j_call: TRBJ1-2; v_call: TRBV6-5; clone_size: NA; d_call: TRBD1; cdr3_nt: TGTGCCAGCAGTTACACCGGGACAGGGATTAACTATGGCTACACCTTC; cdr3_aa: CASSYTGTGINYGYTF
j_call: TRBJ1-1; v_call: TRBV28; clone_size: few; d_call: TRBD1; cdr3_nt: TGTGCCAGCAGTCTCCGGACAGGAGAAGCTTTCTTT; cdr3_aa: CASSLRTGEAFF
j_call: TRBJ2-1; v_call: TRBV5-1; clone_size: NA; d_call: TRBD2; cdr3_nt: TGCGCCAGCAGCTTTACCGCGGGGGGTATTAATGAGCAGTTCTTC; cdr3_aa: CASSFTAGGINEQFF
j_call: TRBJ2-7; v_call: TRBV30; clone_size: few; d_call: NA; cdr3_nt: TGTGCCTGGCGATTAGGGTACTCCTACGAGCAGTACTTC; cdr3_aa: CAWRLGYSYEQYF
j_call: TRBJ1-4; v_call: TRBV6-5; clone_size: NA; d_call: NA; cdr3_nt: TGTGCCAGCGGGAGGGGGGCGGCTAATGAAAAACTGTTTTTT; cdr3_aa: CASGRGAANEKLFF
j_call: TRBJ1-5; v_call: TRBV28; clone_size: NA; d_call: TRBD1; cdr3_nt: TGTGCCAGCAGTTCGAGACAGGGTTTTCAGCCCCAGCATTTT; cdr3_aa: CASSSRQGFQPQHF
j_call: TRBJ1-3; v_call: TRBV6-5; clone_size: NA; d_call: NA; cdr3_nt: TGTGCCAGCAGTTACGGAGGCGTCAGCTCTGGAAACACCATATATTTT; cdr3_aa: CASSYGGVSSGNTIYF
j_call: TRBJ2-7; v_call: TRBV10-1; clone_size: NA; d_call: TRBD1; cdr3_nt: TGCGCCAGCAACGAGGACAGGGCGAACAACGAGCAGTACTTC; cdr3_aa: CASNEDRANNEQYF
j_call: TRBJ1-5; v_call: TRBV12-5; clone_size: NA; d_call: NA; cdr3_nt: TGTGCTAGTGGACCCACGGCCCATGGTAGCAATCAGTCCCAGCATTTT; cdr3_aa: CASGPTAHGSNQSQHF
j_call: TRBJ1-2; v_call: TRBV5-6; clone_size: NA; d_call: NA; cdr3_nt: TGTGCCAGCCGCCTCTCCAGGGGACCTATCCAAGGCTACACCTTC; cdr3_aa: CASRLSRGPIQGYTF